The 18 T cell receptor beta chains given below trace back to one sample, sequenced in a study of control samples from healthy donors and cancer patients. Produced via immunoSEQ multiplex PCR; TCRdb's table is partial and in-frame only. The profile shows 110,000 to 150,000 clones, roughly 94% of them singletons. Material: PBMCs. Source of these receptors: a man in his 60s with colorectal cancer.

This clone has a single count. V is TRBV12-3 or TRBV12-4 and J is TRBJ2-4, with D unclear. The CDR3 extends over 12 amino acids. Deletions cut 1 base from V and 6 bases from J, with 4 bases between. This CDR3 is CASSLGVNIQYF. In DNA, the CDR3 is TGTGCCAGCAGTTTAGGGGTAAACATTCAGTACTTC.

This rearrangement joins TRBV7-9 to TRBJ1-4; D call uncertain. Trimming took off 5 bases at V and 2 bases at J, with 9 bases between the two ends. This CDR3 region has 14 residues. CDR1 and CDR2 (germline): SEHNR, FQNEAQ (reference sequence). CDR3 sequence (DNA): TGTGCCAGCAGCCCGCTTATGACTAATGAAAAACTGTTTTTT. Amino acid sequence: CASSPLMTNEKLFF.

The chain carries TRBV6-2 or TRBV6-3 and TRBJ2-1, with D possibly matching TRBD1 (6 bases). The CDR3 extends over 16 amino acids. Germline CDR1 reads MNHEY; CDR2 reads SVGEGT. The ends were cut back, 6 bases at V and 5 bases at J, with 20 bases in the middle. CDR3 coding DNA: TGTGCCAGCAGCCTCTCCGGGACACTAAAAAACAATGAGCAGTTCTTC. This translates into CASSLSGTLKNNEQFF.

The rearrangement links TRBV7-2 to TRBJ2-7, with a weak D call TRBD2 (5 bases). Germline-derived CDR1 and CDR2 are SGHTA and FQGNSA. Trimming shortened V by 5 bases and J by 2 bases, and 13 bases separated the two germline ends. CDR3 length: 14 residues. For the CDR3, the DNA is TGTGCCAGCAGCCAGAGGGCAGGCGCCTACGAGCAGTACTTC. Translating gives CASSQRAGAYEQYF.

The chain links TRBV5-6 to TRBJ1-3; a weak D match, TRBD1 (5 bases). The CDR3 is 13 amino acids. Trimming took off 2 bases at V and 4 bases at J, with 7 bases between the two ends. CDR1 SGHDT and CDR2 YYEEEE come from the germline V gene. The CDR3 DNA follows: TGTGCCAGCAGCTTCAGGGAGGGAAACACCATATATTTT. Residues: CASSFREGNTIYF.

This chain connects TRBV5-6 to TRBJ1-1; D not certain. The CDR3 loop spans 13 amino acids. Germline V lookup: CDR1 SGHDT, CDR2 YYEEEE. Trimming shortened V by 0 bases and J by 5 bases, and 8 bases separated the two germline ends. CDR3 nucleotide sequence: TGTGCCAGCAGCTTGGGGATGGGGACTGAAGCTTTCTTT. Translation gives CASSLGMGTEAFF. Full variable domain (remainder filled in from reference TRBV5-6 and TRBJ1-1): DAGVTQSPTHLIKTRGQQVTLRCSPKSGHDTVSWYQQALGQGPQFIFQYYEEEERQRGNFPDRFSGHQFPNYSSELNVNALLLGDSALYLCASSLGMGTEAFFGQGTRLTVV.

The chain's CDR3 is CASSVQETQYF. In DNA, the CDR3 is TGTGCCAGTAGTGTGCAAGAGACCCAGTACTTC. The genes are TRBV19 and TRBJ2-5; D not resolved. V gave up 5 bases and J gave up 2 bases, with 3 bases separating them. Germline V CDR1 and CDR2: LNHDA, SQIVND (reference sequence). This CDR3 contains 11 residues.

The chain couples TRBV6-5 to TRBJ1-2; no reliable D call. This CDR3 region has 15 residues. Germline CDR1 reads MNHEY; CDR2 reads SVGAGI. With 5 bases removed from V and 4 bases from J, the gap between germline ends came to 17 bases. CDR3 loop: CASSPLGTNFYGYTF. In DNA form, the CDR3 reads TGTGCCAGCAGTCCCTTGGGCACAAACTTCTATGGCTACACCTTC.

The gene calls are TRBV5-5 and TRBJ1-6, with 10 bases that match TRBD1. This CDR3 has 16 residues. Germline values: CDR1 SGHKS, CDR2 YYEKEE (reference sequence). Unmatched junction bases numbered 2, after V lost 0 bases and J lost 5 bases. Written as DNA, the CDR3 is TGTGCCAGCAGCTTGGGGGGACAGGGGAATAATTCACCCCTCCACTTT. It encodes CASSLGGQGNNSPLHF. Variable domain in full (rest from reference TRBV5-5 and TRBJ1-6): DAGVTQSPTHLIKTRGQQVTLRCSPISGHKSVSWYQQVLGQGPQFIFQYYEKEERGRGNFPDRFSARQFPNYSSELNVNALLLGDSALYLCASSLGGQGNNSPLHFGNGTRLTVT.

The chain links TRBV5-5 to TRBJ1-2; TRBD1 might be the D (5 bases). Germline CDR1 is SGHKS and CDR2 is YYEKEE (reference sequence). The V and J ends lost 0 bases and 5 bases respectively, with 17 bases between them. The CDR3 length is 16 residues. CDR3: CASSLAGVGQVYGYTF. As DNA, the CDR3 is TGTGCCAGCAGCTTGGCCGGGGTCGGACAAGTTTATGGCTACACCTTC.

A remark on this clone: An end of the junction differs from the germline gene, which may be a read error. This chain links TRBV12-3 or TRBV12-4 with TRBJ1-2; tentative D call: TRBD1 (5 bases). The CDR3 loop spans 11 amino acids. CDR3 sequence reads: CASSFGGGGSF. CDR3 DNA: TGTGCCAGCAGTTTCGGGGGGGGAGGCTCCTTC.

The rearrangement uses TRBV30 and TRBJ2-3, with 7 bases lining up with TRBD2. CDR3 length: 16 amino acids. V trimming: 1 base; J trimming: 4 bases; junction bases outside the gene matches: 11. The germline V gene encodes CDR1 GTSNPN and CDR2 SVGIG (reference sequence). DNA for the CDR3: TGTGCCTGGAGTGCTCTGGGGGGGGGAACCTCAGATACGCAGTATTTT. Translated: CAWSALGGGTSDTQYF. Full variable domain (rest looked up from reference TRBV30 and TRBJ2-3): SQTIHQWPATLVQPVGSPLSLECTVEGTSNPNLYWYRQAAGRGLQLLFYSVGIGQISSEVPQNLSASRPQDRQFILSSKKLLLSDSGFYLCAWSALGGGTSDTQYFGPGTRLTVL.

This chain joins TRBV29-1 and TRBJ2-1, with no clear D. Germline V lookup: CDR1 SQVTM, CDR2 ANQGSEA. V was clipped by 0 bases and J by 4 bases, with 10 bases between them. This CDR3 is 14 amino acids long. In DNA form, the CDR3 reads TGCAGCGTTGAAGATCTGAGAGATTACAATGAGCAGTTCTTC. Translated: CSVEDLRDYNEQFF.

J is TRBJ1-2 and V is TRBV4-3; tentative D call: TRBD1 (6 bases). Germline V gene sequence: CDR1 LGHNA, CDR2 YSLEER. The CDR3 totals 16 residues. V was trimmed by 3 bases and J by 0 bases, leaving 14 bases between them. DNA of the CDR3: TGCGCCAGCAGCCATGGTAGGGGGGGAACTAACTATGGCTACACCTTC. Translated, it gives CASSHGRGGTNYGYTF.

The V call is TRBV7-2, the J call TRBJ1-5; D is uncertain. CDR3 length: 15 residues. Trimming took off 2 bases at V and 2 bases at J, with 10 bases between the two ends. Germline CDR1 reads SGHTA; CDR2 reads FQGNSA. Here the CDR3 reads CASSLRETGNQPQHF. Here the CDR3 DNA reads TGTGCCAGCAGCTTAAGGGAGACCGGCAATCAGCCCCAGCATTTT.

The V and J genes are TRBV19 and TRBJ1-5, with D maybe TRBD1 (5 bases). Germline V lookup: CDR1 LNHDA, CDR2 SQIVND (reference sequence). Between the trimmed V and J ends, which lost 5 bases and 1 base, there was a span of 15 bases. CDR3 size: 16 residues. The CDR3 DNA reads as TGTGCCAGTAGTTCGAGTCAGGGAGGAAGCAATCAGCCCCAGCATTTT. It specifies CASSSSQGGSNQPQHF.

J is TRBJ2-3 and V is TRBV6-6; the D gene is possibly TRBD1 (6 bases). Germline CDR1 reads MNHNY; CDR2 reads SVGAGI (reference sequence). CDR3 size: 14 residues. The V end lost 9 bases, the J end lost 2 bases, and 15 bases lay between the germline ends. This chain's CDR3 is CASNEGGNTDTQYF. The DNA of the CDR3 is TGTGCCAGTAACGAAGGGGGTAACACAGATACGCAGTATTTT.

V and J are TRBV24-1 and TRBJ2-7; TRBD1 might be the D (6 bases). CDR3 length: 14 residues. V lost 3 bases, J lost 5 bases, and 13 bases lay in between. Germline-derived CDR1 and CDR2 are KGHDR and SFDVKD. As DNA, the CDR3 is TGTGCCACCAGTGATGGGGGCAGGATGGACGAGCAGTACTTC. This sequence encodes CATSDGGRMDEQYF.